The TCR beta chain under discussion was sequenced for a study of blood T cell repertoires in COVID-19. The germline CDR1 and CDR2 sequences are LGHNA and YNFKEQ. The CDR3 covers 16 residues. V shed 6 bases, J shed 2 bases, and the junction held 12 bases outside the gene matches. Only in-frame clones appear in the TCRdb table, and some are missing; sequencing was by immunoSEQ multiplex PCR. The sample shows 280,000 or so clones, 70% to 90% of them seen only once. This chain connects TRBV4-2 to TRBJ2-7; TRBD2 agrees at 8 bases. This TCR came from a woman aged 25 to 45 who had recovered from COVID-19. Sequenced input: peripheral blood. The CDR3 protein is CASSRIAGMEPYEQYF. CDR3 DNA sequence: TGTGCCAGCAGTCGTATAGCGGGGATGGAGCCCTACGAGCAGTACTTC.